This passage covers 29 T cell receptor beta chains from one sample sequenced in a study of PD-1 blockade in classical Hodgkin lymphoma (dated by TCRdb to 2018 to 2020). The time point tag for this specimen amounts to: cycle 1 day 1 (C1D1), immediately before nivolumab initiation. Every trial patient had relapsed after autologous stem cell transplantation, and cohorts A, B and C differed in prior brentuximab vedotin exposure. Libraries were prepared through the immunoSEQ multiplex PCR assay. TCRdb carries this immuneACCESS record with in-frame sequences only. Its versions omit some clonotypes, under half of them owing to an unresolved V gene in the studies checked, with the rest unexplained. The sample data list about 97,000 clones, and roughly 83% of these were observed just once. The ten largest clones add up to 9% to 15% of the sample. The material was peripheral blood mononuclear cells (PBMCs), obtained at baseline. The receptors here all came from a human donor with classical Hodgkin lymphoma.

The count of this clone is one. The rearrangement joins TRBV29-1 to TRBJ2-5; either TRBD1 or TRBD2 may supply D (6 bases each). Germline V gene sequence: CDR1 SQVTM, CDR2 ANQGSEA. Between the trimmed V and J ends, which lost 4 bases and 7 bases, there was a span of 16 bases. The CDR3 consists of 13 residues. The CDR3 coding sequence is TGCAGCGTTGGACAGGCGTTGGAGGGGACCCAGTACTTC. This codes for CSVGQALEGTQYF.

The chain links TRBV10-3 to TRBJ1-1; TRBD1 is a possible D gene (5 bases). Germline CDR1 reads ENHRY; CDR2 reads SYGVKD. The CDR3 loop spans 14 amino acids. V was clipped by 7 bases and J by 3 bases, with 15 bases between them. CDR3 sequence: CAITPGTADTEAFF. The CDR3 DNA follows: TGTGCCATCACCCCCGGGACGGCTGACACTGAAGCTTTCTTT.

V is TRBV5-1 and J is TRBJ1-1, with TRBD1 matching over 8 bases. The CDR3 runs to 15 residues. CDR1 is SGHRS and CDR2 is YFSETQ in the germline V gene. The ends lost 4 bases at V and 4 bases at J; junction bases unmatched: 9. DNA of the CDR3: TGCGCCAGCAGCGCTCAGGGGGCGCGTGGCACTGAAGCTTTCTTT. This codes for CASSAQGARGTEAFF.

The genes are TRBV19 and TRBJ2-3, with TRBD1 matching over 7 bases. The V gene's germline CDR1 is LNHDA and CDR2 SQIVND (reference sequence). This CDR3 is 12 amino acids long. The V gene end was trimmed by 5 bases and the J gene end by 8 bases; junction bases not matched to a gene: 4. CDR3 nucleotides: TGTGCCAGTAGTCTCCGGGACAGTACGCAGTATTTT. Its translation is CASSLRDSTQYF.

This clone was recorded once. The V call is TRBV5-1, the J call TRBJ2-1; 11 positions agree with TRBD2. The V and J ends lost 4 bases and 6 bases, in that order; junction bases with no gene match: 9. Germline V lookup: CDR1 SGHRS, CDR2 YFSETQ. The CDR3 covers 16 residues. DNA of the CDR3: TGCGCCAGCAGCACTGTAGCGGGAGGGCCGGGCAATGAGCAGTTCTTC. This gives the protein CASSTVAGGPGNEQFF.

This clone was observed once. Other nucleotide sequences in the sample specify the same CDR3. The rearrangement joins TRBV5-6 to TRBJ2-5; D remains unclear. The CDR3 spans 11 residues. V dropped 2 bases and J dropped 5 bases, with 4 bases sitting between them. Per the germline V gene, CDR1 is SGHDT and CDR2 is YYEEEE. CDR3 bases: TGTGCCAGCAGCTTACGGGAGACCCAGTACTTC. This translates into CASSLRETQYF.

V gene TRBV10-3 combines with J gene TRBJ2-2, with D uncertain. V lost 4 bases and J lost 5, with 20 bases in between. CDR3 length: 17 residues. Germline loops: CDR1 ENHRY, CDR2 SYGVKD. CDR3 DNA sequence: TGTGCCATCAGTGCATCAACCGGGTCCCGGTGGACCGGGGAGCTGTTTTTT. Translated: CAISASTGSRWTGELFF.

The chain uses TRBV9 and TRBJ2-2; D perhaps matches TRBD2 (6 bases). The CDR3 has 15 residues. The V and J ends lost 0 bases and 3 bases respectively, with 9 bases between them. Per germline, CDR1 SGDLS and CDR2 YYNGEE. CDR3 in amino acids: CASSVVGGYTGELFF. The CDR3 nucleotides read TGTGCCAGCAGCGTAGTTGGAGGGTACACCGGGGAGCTGTTTTTT. Full variable domain (remainder filled in from reference TRBV9 and TRBJ2-2): DSGVTQTPKHLITATGQRVTLRCSPRSGDLSVYWYQQSLDQGLQFLIQYYNGEERAKGNILERFSAQQFPDLHSELNLSSLELGDSALYFCASSVVGGYTGELFFGEGSRLTVL.

The rearrangement links TRBV5-6 to TRBJ1-3; no reliable D call. Trimming stripped 1 base from V and 2 bases from J, with 7 bases between. The germline CDR1 and CDR2 sequences are SGHDT and YYEEEE. CDR3 length: 14 residues. DNA for the CDR3: TGTGCCAGCAGCTTGATCGGGGCTGGAAACACCATATATTTT. Translated: CASSLIGAGNTIYF.

The rearrangement links TRBV15 to TRBJ2-7; D may be TRBD2 (9 bases). The CDR3 is made up of 19 amino acids. V gave up 0 bases and J gave up 2 bases, with 23 bases separating them. Germline lookup yields CDR1 LNHNV and CDR2 YYDKDF (reference sequence). In nucleotides, the CDR3 is TGTGCCACCAGCAGAGATTTGCAGGGGGCAGGCGGGAGGGCCTACGAGCAGTACTTC. This sequence encodes CATSRDLQGAGGRAYEQYF.

CDR3 DNA sequence: TGCGCCAGCAGCCCGGGACCGTGGAACACTGAAGCTTTCTTT. Translation: CASSPGPWNTEAFF. The rearrangement joins TRBV5-1 to TRBJ1-1, with D maybe TRBD1 (5 bases). V was cut by 4 bases and J by 1 base, with 11 bases left in between. The CDR3 is 14 residues long. Germline V gives CDR1 SGHRS, CDR2 YFSETQ.

CDR3 in DNA: TGTGCCAACCGGGTTCAGGAGGGGAACACTGAAGCTTTCTTT. Translation: CANRVQEGNTEAFF. This chain uses TRBV7-2 with TRBJ1-1; D is uncertain. The CDR3 has 14 residues. CDR1 and CDR2 from the germline V gene are SGHTA and FQGNSA. Trimming shortened V by 10 bases and J by 1 base, and 16 bases separated the two germline ends.

This chain uses TRBV28 with TRBJ2-7; D possibly matches TRBD1 or TRBD2 (5 bases each). CDR3 size: 15 residues. Between the trimmed V and J ends, which lost 4 bases and 0 bases, there was a span of 13 bases. Per the germline V gene, CDR1 is MDHEN and CDR2 is SYDVKM. CDR3 protein: CASSYTGTASYEQYF. The CDR3 DNA is TGTGCCAGCAGTTACACCGGGACGGCCTCCTACGAGCAGTACTTC.

The chain is built from TRBV6-5 and TRBJ2-3; the D call may be TRBD1 or TRBD2 (5 bases each). The V end lost 7 bases, the J end lost 2 bases, and 10 bases lay between the germline ends. This CDR3 is 13 amino acids long. Germline V gene sequence: CDR1 MNHEY, CDR2 SVGAGI. CDR3 DNA sequence: TGTGCCAGCATGGTCGGGACCACAGATACGCAGTATTTT. Its translation is CASMVGTTDTQYF.

This clone was seen more than once but under ten times. The rearrangement uses TRBV4-1 and TRBJ1-2, with D perhaps matching TRBD1 (6 bases). The V end was cut by 4 bases, the J end by 6 bases, with 18 bases between. The germline V gene has CDR1 MGHRA and CDR2 YSYEKL. The CDR3 covers 15 residues. The CDR3 sequence: CASSPYEHRDDGYTF. Here the CDR3 DNA reads TGCGCCAGCAGCCCTTACGAACACAGGGACGATGGCTACACCTTC.

This chain uses TRBV6-6 with TRBJ2-3, with 12 bases aligning to TRBD2. This CDR3 contains 14 residues. Germline CDR1 reads MNHNY; CDR2 reads SVGAGI (reference sequence). The trim removed 6 bases at V and 6 bases at J, leaving 4 bases unmatched. In nucleotides, the CDR3 is TGTGCCAGCAGGACTAGCGGGAGAGCGGATACGCAGTATTTT. It codes for CASRTSGRADTQYF.

The V and J genes are TRBV5-1 and TRBJ2-5, with a possible D match to TRBD2 (6 bases). The germline CDR1 and CDR2 sequences are SGHRS and YFSETQ. Trimming pared 4 bases from V and 1 base from J, leaving 17 bases between. This CDR3 contains 16 residues. The CDR3 DNA sequence: TGCGCCAGCAGCCCGGGACTCCTAAAAACCCAAGAGACCCAGTACTTC. As protein: CASSPGLLKTQETQYF.

The chain joins TRBV5-1 to TRBJ2-1, with D uncertain. This CDR3 region has 12 residues. CDR1 is SGHRS, CDR2 YFSETQ, per germline. V was trimmed by 3 bases and J by 8 bases, leaving 9 bases between them. In nucleotides, the CDR3 is TGCGCCAGCAGCTCCGAATTGCATGAGCAGTTCTTC. Translated, it gives CASSSELHEQFF. The full variable domain, completed using reference TRBV5-1 and TRBJ2-1, is KAGVTQTPRYLIKTRGQQVTLSCSPISGHRSVSWYQQTPGQGLQFLFEYFSETQRNKGNFPGRFSGRQFSNSRSEMNVSTLELGDSALYLCASSSELHEQFFGPGTRLTVL.

This clone appeared a few times. The gene calls are TRBV4-1 and TRBJ2-3; 8 nucleotides align to TRBD1. Germline CDR1 and CDR2: MGHRA and YSYEKL. This CDR3 is built from 16 residues. V shed 5 bases, J shed 0 bases, and the junction held 7 bases outside the gene matches. The CDR3 sequence is CASSERTGPSTDTQYF. CDR3 DNA sequence: TGCGCCAGCAGCGAACGGACAGGGCCTAGCACAGATACGCAGTATTTT.

The chain carries TRBV10-3 and TRBJ2-1; no clear D gene. The V gene lost 6 bases and the J gene lost 0 bases, with 18 bases spanning the gap. Germline V gene sequence: CDR1 ENHRY, CDR2 SYGVKD. CDR3 size: 17 residues. CDR3 loop: CAIRPGRQPDSYNEQFF. As DNA, the CDR3 is TGTGCCATCAGGCCCGGGCGGCAGCCGGACTCCTACAATGAGCAGTTCTTC.

The chain uses TRBV4-3 and TRBJ2-1; D is tentatively TRBD1 or TRBD2 (5 bases each). Germline V gene lookup returns CDR1 LGHNA and CDR2 YSLEER. The CDR3 is 13 residues long. V dropped 11 bases and J dropped 4 bases, with 15 bases sitting between them. CDR3 amino acids: CARAGGVYNEQFF. In nucleotides, the CDR3 is TGCGCCCGCGCTGGGGGAGTTTACAATGAGCAGTTCTTC.

This chain uses TRBV27 with TRBJ2-7, with D possibly matching TRBD2 (6 bases). The germline V and J ends were trimmed by 6 bases and 0 bases, with 18 bases remaining between them. CDR1 and CDR2 (germline): MNHEY, SMNVEV (reference sequence). The CDR3 has 16 residues. The CDR3 DNA follows: TGTGCCAGCAGCCCCTCTGTTGGGACTGACTCCTACGAGCAGTACTTC. Protein sequence: CASSPSVGTDSYEQYF.

In its sample, this clone was seen once. The rearrangement uses TRBV6-5 and TRBJ2-3; 9 bases fit TRBD2. V trimming: 4 bases; J trimming: 6 bases; junction bases outside the gene matches: 8. This CDR3 has 15 residues. Germline V lookup: CDR1 MNHEY, CDR2 SVGAGI. CDR3 region: CASSSLGGGADTQYF. CDR3 in DNA: TGTGCCAGCAGTTCCCTCGGCGGGGGGGCGGATACGCAGTATTTT.

The gene calls are TRBV4-2 and TRBJ2-1; the match to TRBD2 covers 14 bases. The CDR3 covers 15 residues. CDR1 and CDR2 (germline): LGHNA, YNFKEQ. Trimming removed 5 bases from V and 8 bases from J; junction bases left unmatched: 5. This chain's CDR3 is CASSYGTSGSDEQFF. The CDR3 nucleotides are TGTGCCAGCAGCTACGGGACTAGCGGGAGCGATGAGCAGTTCTTC.

The chain combines TRBV7-9 with TRBJ2-1, with a tentative D call TRBD1 (5 bases). With 4 bases removed from V and 4 bases from J, the gap between germline ends came to 14 bases. Germline lookup yields CDR1 SEHNR and CDR2 FQNEAQ (reference sequence). The CDR3 is 15 residues long. DNA for the CDR3: TGTGCCAGCAGCTCGACGCTAGGGGTTTACAATGAGCAGTTCTTC. It translates to CASSSTLGVYNEQFF.

The CDR3 protein is CASSLEGGPKGGEAFF. CDR3 sequence (DNA): TGTGCCAGCAGCTTAGAAGGAGGGCCGAAAGGGGGCGAAGCTTTCTTT. The chain recombines TRBV7-9 with TRBJ1-1; TRBD1 matches 7 bases. The CDR3 runs to 16 residues. Looked up from germline, CDR1 is SEHNR and CDR2 is FQNEAQ (reference sequence). The ends lost 1 base at V and 8 bases at J; junction bases unmatched: 13.

This chain uses TRBV7-2 with TRBJ1-4, with TRBD1 as a possible D gene (5 bases). The CDR3 is 15 residues long. V gave up 5 bases and J gave up 8 bases, with 18 bases separating them. Germline V gene data show CDR1 as SGHTA and CDR2 as FQGNSA. CDR3 protein: CASSPPGTQREKLFF. CDR3 DNA sequence: TGTGCCAGCAGCCCGCCCGGGACTCAGCGGGAAAAACTGTTTTTT.

The CDR3 spells CASSPDGQRNGYTF. The CDR3 DNA reads as TGTGCCAGCTCACCAGACGGACAGAGAAATGGCTACACCTTC. The V gene is TRBV18, the J gene TRBJ1-2, with D perhaps TRBD1 (6 bases). CDR1 KGHSH and CDR2 LQKENI come from the germline V gene. Trimming shortened V by 2 bases and J by 6 bases, and 13 bases separated the two germline ends. The CDR3 sequence is 14 residues long.

This clone was seen once. The CDR3 coding sequence is TGTGCCAGCAGCCGAGAGGGGGGGACCGTTGAAGCTTTCTTT. Residues: CASSREGGTVEAFF. This sequence joins TRBV6-1 and TRBJ1-1; the D gene is possibly TRBD1 (6 bases). Germline lookup yields CDR1 MNHNS and CDR2 SASEGT. The CDR3 totals 14 residues. The V gene lost 6 bases and the J gene lost 7 bases, with 18 bases spanning the gap.